Shown below are 13 T cell receptor beta chains from a single sample sequenced in a study of identical twins. TCRdb itself ran the 5' RACE reads through MiXCR, one entry per CDR3 protein. The data show around 250,000 distinct CDR3 sequences, with approximately 8.3% seen just once and around 3% held by the top ten. The data were also submitted as part of a second study, on yellow fever vaccine responses in identical twins.

The sequenced sample consisted of CD8+ T cells sorted from blood. The receptors derive from a young woman in good health.

This clonotype was counted ten times or more. This chain uses TRBV27 with TRBJ2-1; TRBD2 agrees at 10 bases. After removal of 3 bases from V and 3 bases from J, the junction contained 8 bases not matched to a gene. This CDR3 has 17 residues. Germline V gene data show CDR1 as MNHEY and CDR2 as SMNVEV (reference sequence). CDR3 in DNA: TGTGCCAGCAGTTTCCTACTAGCGGGGTTAGACTACAATGAGCAGTTCTTC. Protein product: CASSFLLAGLDYNEQFF.

This clonotype appeared many times. Here the CDR3 reads CASSFGQGGTGELFF. CDR3 in DNA: TGCGCCAGCAGCTTCGGACAGGGCGGAACCGGGGAGCTGTTTTTT. The chain is built from TRBV5-1 and TRBJ2-2, with 8 bases identical to TRBD1. The CDR3 consists of 15 residues. Trimming took 2 bases from V and 5 from J; bases not matched to a gene: 5. CDR1 is SGHRS and CDR2 is YFSETQ in the germline V gene.

This clonotype came up a few times. The DNA of the CDR3 is TGTGCCATCAGTGAGGCCACGCTAGGGCAAGAGACCCAGTACTTC. It is translated as CAISEATLGQETQYF. This chain links TRBV10-3 with TRBJ2-5; D uncertain. This CDR3 is 15 amino acids long. Germline CDR1 reads ENHRY; CDR2 reads SYGVKD. The V and J ends lost 2 bases and 2 bases respectively, with 12 bases between them.

This clonotype occurred many times. This chain links TRBV7-9 with TRBJ1-1, with D hard to call. V lost 1 base to trimming and J lost 6 bases, with 6 bases between them. Germline CDR1 reads SEHNR; CDR2 reads FQNEAQ (reference sequence). This CDR3 region has 12 residues. As DNA, the CDR3 is TGTGCCAGCAGCTTAGAATTCGCTGAAGCTTTCTTT. Its protein product is CASSLEFAEAFF.

This clonotype was counted a few times. The J gene is TRBJ2-3, the V gene TRBV5-1; 12 nucleotides agree with TRBD2. Germline lookup yields CDR1 SGHRS and CDR2 YFSETQ. This CDR3 is built from 18 residues. V was pared by 4 bases and J by 2 bases, with 11 bases of the junction left unmatched. The CDR3 sequence: CASSASLTSGGFTDTQYF. As DNA, the CDR3 is TGCGCCAGCAGCGCATCCCTCACTAGCGGGGGGTTCACAGATACGCAGTATTTT. Variable domain in full (rest from reference TRBV5-1 and TRBJ2-3): KAGVTQTPRYLIKTRGQQVTLSCSPISGHRSVSWYQQTPGQGLQFLFEYFSETQRNKGNFPGRFSGRQFSNSRSEMNVSTLELGDSALYLCASSASLTSGGFTDTQYFGPGTRLTVL.

There are many counts of this clonotype. The genes are TRBV29-1 and TRBJ2-3, with 8 bases aligning to TRBD2. The CDR3 is 15 residues long. CDR1 is SQVTM and CDR2 is ANQGSEA in the germline V gene. After removal of 2 bases from V and 2 bases from J, the junction contained 6 bases not matched to a gene. CDR3 amino acids: CSVEYSGDYTDTQYF. In DNA, the CDR3 is TGCAGCGTTGAATATAGCGGGGACTACACAGATACGCAGTATTTT.

The chain links TRBV5-1 to TRBJ1-2, with 9 bases matching TRBD1. Germline V gene data show CDR1 as SGHRS and CDR2 as YFSETQ. Trimming removed 4 bases from V and 6 bases from J; junction bases left unmatched: 7. CDR3 length: 14 residues. CDR3 sequence: CASSKTDRGNGYTF. The CDR3 bases are TGCGCCAGCAGCAAGACAGACAGGGGGAATGGCTACACCTTC.

The chain employs TRBV28 and TRBJ2-1, with 7 bases that match TRBD1. The CDR3 runs to 15 residues. Germline V gives CDR1 MDHEN, CDR2 SYDVKM. Unmatched junction bases numbered 8, after V lost 6 bases and J lost 3 bases. CDR3 sequence (DNA): TGTGCCAGCAGCGAGGGACAGTCCATCTACAATGAGCAGTTCTTC. Its protein product is CASSEGQSIYNEQFF.

The gene calls are TRBV27 and TRBJ2-1; either TRBD1 or TRBD2 may supply D (6 bases each). This CDR3 is built from 17 residues. Trimming took off 4 bases at V and 4 bases at J, with 20 bases between the two ends. In germline, CDR1 is MNHEY, CDR2 SMNVEV (reference sequence). The CDR3, as DNA: TGTGCCAGCAGTTCCGCGCGAACAGGGACTCCTTACAATGAGCAGTTCTTC. It is translated as CASSSARTGTPYNEQFF.

CDR3: CSVELAGGPGTDTQYF. The CDR3 nucleotides are TGCAGCGTTGAACTAGCGGGGGGGCCGGGCACAGATACGCAGTATTTT. The V and J genes are TRBV29-1 and TRBJ2-3, with 12 bases aligning to TRBD2. Unmatched junction bases numbered 4, after V lost 2 bases and J lost 1 base. Germline V gives CDR1 SQVTM, CDR2 ANQGSEA. The CDR3 totals 16 residues.

V is TRBV11-1 and J is TRBJ2-7; 12 bases are a match to TRBD2. J gave up 2 bases and V 5 bases, and 13 bases lay outside the gene matches. This CDR3 is built from 18 residues. Per the germline V gene, CDR1 is SGHAT and CDR2 is FQDESV (reference sequence). CDR3 sequence reads: CASSARLAGDPNAYEQYF. The CDR3, as DNA: TGTGCCAGCAGCGCAAGACTAGCGGGGGACCCAAATGCCTACGAGCAGTACTTC.

Remarks on this clonotype: The junction departs from germline at one end; a sequencing error may be responsible. The genes are TRBV29-1 and TRBJ2-2, with 10 bases that match TRBD2. The CDR3 sequence is 16 residues long. Germline V CDR1 and CDR2: SQVTM, ANQGSEA. The CDR3 here is CSAEDPLAGSTGELFF. CDR3 DNA: TGCAGCGCTGAAGACCCACTAGCGGGAAGCACCGGGGAGCTGTTTTTT.

The table lists this clonotype with many counts. The V gene is TRBV29-1, the J gene TRBJ2-1; D is possibly TRBD2 (5 bases). The CDR3 loop spans 14 amino acids. V lost 5 bases, J lost 3 bases, and 14 bases lay in between. The V gene's germline CDR1 is SQVTM and CDR2 ANQGSEA. The CDR3 sequence: CSVWRQVIYNEQFF. The CDR3 nucleotides read TGCAGCGTTTGGAGGCAGGTCATCTACAATGAGCAGTTCTTC.